This TCR beta chain originates from a study of control samples from healthy donors and cancer patients. The ends lost 3 bases at V and 9 bases at J; junction bases unmatched: 9. Germline assignment: CDR1 SGHKS and CDR2 YYEKEE (reference sequence). The CDR3 loop spans 15 amino acids. Here immunoSEQ multiplex PCR was the method, and the copy in TCRdb shows in-frame clones only, minus some. The sample has some 95,000 clones; around 88% are singletons. The rearrangement joins TRBV5-5 to TRBJ1-6, with 7 bases matching TRBD1. The sequence was collected from a man aged 30-40 years in good health. Sequenced sample: blood. This chain's CDR3 is CASSYWEQGLSPLHF. The CDR3 DNA reads as TGTGCCAGCAGCTATTGGGAACAGGGGCTTTCACCCCTCCACTTT.